This entry features one TCR beta chain sequence. Its antigen is unidentified. The naive CD8 libraries originated from between about 17,000 and 1,000,000 sorted cells and drew on 10%, 30% or 50% RNA. The data belong to a study of molecular identifiers for immune sequencing clone quantification. Study-level results: Spiked Jurkat TCR RNA equivalent to one cell reportedly surfaced among approximately 990,000 naive cells.

Unmatched junction bases numbered 16, after V lost 3 bases and J lost 10 bases. The CDR3 length is 16 residues. The germline gives CDR1 SGHRS, CDR2 YFSETQ. For bulk TCR libraries, previously described methods and listed TCR primers were used. TCRdb processed the PCR reads anew with MiXCR; each CDR3 protein has one entry. The data hold over 65,000 distinct CDR3 sequences, with roughly 25% observed a single time. The source is a human donor in good health. Some libraries in this study had Jurkat cell RNA spiked in. The gene calls are TRBV5-1 and TRBJ2-1; TRBD1 matches 7 bases. Source material: naive CD8+ T cells from blood, with Jurkat cell RNA spiked in. Subset defined: FACS-sorted CD8+CD4-CCR7+CD45RA+ naive T cells. The CDR3 region has the DNA TGCGCCAGCAGCTCCCTACCGGGACAGTCGACCCGGGAGCAGTTCTTC. Its protein product is CASSSLPGQSTREQFF.